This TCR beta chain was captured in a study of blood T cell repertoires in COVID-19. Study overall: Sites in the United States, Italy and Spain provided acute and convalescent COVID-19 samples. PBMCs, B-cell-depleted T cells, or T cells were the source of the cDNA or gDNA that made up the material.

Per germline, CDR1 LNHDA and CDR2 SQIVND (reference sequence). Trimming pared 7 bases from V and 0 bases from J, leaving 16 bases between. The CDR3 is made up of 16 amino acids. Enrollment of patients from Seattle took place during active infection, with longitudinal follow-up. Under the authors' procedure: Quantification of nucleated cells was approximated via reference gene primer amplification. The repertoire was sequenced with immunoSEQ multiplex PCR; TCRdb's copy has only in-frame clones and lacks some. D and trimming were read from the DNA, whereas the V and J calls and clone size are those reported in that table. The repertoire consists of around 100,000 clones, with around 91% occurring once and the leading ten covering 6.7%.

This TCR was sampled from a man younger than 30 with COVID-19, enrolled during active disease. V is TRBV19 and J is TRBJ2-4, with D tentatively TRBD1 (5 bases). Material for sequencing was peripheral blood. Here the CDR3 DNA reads TGTGCCAGTAATGGCAGGGCCGATCTAGCCAAAAACATTCAGTACTTC. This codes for CASNGRADLAKNIQYF.